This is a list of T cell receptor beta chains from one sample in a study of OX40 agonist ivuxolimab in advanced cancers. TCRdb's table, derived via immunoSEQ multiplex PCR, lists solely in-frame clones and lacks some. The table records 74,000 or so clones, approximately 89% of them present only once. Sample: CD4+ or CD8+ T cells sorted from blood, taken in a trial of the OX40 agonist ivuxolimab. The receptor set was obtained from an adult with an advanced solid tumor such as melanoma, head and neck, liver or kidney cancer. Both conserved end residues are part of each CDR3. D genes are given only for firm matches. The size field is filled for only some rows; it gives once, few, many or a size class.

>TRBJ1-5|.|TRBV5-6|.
TGTGCCAGCAGCTTACGCAGCAATCAGCCCCAGCATTTT
CASSLRSNQPQHF
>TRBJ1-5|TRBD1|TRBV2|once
TGTGCCAGCAGTTTGGACAGGGTCATTCAGCCCCAGCATTTT
CASSLDRVIQPQHF
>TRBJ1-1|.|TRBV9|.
TGTGCCAGCAGCGTAGCCGTCAGGAACACTGAAGCTTTCTTT
CASSVAVRNTEAFF
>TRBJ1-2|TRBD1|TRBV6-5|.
TGTGCCAGCAGTTTGACAGGGAACTATGGCTACACCTTC
CASSLTGNYGYTF
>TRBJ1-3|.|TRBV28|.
TGTGCCAGCACAGTCCCCTCTGGAAACACCATATATTTT
CASTVPSGNTIYF
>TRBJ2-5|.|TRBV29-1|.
TGCAGCGTCGACCTACAGGGAGGGCTGAAGACCCAGTACTTC
CSVDLQGGLKTQYF
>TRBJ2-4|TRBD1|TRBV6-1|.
TGTGCCAGCGAATCCCTGGGACAGGGCCCTGGAATTCAGTACTTC
CASESLGQGPGIQYF
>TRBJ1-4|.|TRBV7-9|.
TGTGCCAGCAGCTTTAGCCCATCTGGAAATGAAAAACTGTTTTTT
CASSFSPSGNEKLFF
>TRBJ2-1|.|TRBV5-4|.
TGTGCCAGCAGCCCATCGCAGCGGTTGGAGCAGTTCTTC
CASSPSQRLEQFF
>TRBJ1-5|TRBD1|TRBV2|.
TGTGCCAGCAGCCAAGGACAGGGCAATCAGCCCCAGCATTTT
CASSQGQGNQPQHF
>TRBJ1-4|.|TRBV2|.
TGTGCCAGCAGGCCGAGGGCAACTAATGAAAAACTGTTTTTT
CASRPRATNEKLFF
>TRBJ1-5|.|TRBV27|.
TGTGCCAGCAGTTTTCTGGGCAGTCGCTCTCGGCAGCCCCAGCATTTT
CASSFLGSRSRQPQHF
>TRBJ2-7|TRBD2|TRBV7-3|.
TGTGCCAGCAGCCCATATAGCGGGGGGTTCCACGAGCAGTACTTC
CASSPYSGGFHEQYF
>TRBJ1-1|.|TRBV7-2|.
TGTGCCAGCAGCTTATTACCCCACCCGAACACTGAAGCTTTCTTT
CASSLLPHPNTEAFF
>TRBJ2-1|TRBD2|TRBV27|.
TGTGCCAGCAGTCTTTATGCCTCAGCGGGACCCTACAATGAGCAGTTCTTC
CASSLYASAGPYNEQFF
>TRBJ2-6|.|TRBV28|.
TGTGCCAGCAGTTTATCGGGGACTGGGGCCAACGTCCTGACTTTC
CASSLSGTGANVLTF
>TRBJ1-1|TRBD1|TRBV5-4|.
TGTGCCAGCAGCTACACAGGGGAAACTGAAGCTTTCTTT
CASSYTGETEAFF
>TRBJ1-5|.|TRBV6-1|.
TGTGCCATCAGTGGAGGGGATCAGCCCCAGCATTTT
CAISGGDQPQHF
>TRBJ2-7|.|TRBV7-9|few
TGTGCCAGCAGCCCGCCCGCTTTCACCTCATCGTTC
CASSPPAFTSSF
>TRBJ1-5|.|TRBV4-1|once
TGCGCCAGCAGCCAAGTTTCGGGTTGGGGGACGCCCCAGCATTTT
CASSQVSGWGTPQHF
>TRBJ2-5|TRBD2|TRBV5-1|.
TGCGCCAGCAGCCGTAGCGGGACCCAAGAGACCCAGTACTTC
CASSRSGTQETQYF
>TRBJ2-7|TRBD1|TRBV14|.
TGTGCCAGCAGCCATCTTACCGGGACAGAGTCGCTCGAGCAGTACTTC
CASSHLTGTESLEQYF
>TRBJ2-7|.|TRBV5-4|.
TGTGCCAGCATCCAACAGGGTTCCTACGAGCAGTACTTC
CASIQQGSYEQYF
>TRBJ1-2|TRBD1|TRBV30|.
TGTGCCTGGAGTGTACAGGCAGGGGGCCCTCACTATGGCTACACCTTC
CAWSVQAGGPHYGYTF
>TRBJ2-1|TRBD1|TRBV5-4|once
TGTGCCAGCAGCCCAAGGGGACAGGCCTCCTACAATGAGCAGTTCTTC
CASSPRGQASYNEQFF
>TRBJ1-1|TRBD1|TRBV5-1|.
TGCGCCAGCAGCCTCGGGACAGCGAACACTGAAGCTTTCTTT
CASSLGTANTEAFF
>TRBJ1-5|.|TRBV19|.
TGTGCCAGTAGTATAGGCTCCGGGGCCCGAAATCAGCCCCAGCATTTT
CASSIGSGARNQPQHF
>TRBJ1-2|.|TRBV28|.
TGTGCCAGCAGGGGCAGGGGTTTGCAATATGGCTACACCTTC
CASRGRGLQYGYTF
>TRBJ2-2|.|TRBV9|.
TGTGCCAGCAGGACCGGGACAAACACCGGGGAGCTGTTTTTT
CASRTGTNTGELFF
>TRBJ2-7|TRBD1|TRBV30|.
TGTGCCTGGATGCCGGGACAGTACTTCTACGAGCAGTACTTC
CAWMPGQYFYEQYF
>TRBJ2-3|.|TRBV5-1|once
TGCGCCAGCAGCCCCGGGCAGTCACGCACAGATACGCAGTATTTT
CASSPGQSRTDTQYF
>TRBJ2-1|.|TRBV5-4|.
TGTGCCAGCAGCTCCATTGAGCGCATTACCTCCTACAATGAGCAGTTCTTC
CASSSIERITSYNEQFF
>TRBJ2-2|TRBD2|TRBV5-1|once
TGCGCCAGCAGCTTGGACGGGACTAGCGGGAGGAGCACCGGGGAGCTGTTTTTT
CASSLDGTSGRSTGELFF
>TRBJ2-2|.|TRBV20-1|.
TGCAGTGCTAAGGGGGCCGGGGAGCTGTTTTTT
CSAKGAGELFF
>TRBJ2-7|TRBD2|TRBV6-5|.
TGTGCCAGCAGGACTAGCGGGACAGGGTCCTACGAGCAGTACTTC
CASRTSGTGSYEQYF
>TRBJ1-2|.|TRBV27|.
TGTGCCAGCAGTAGGGGACGGGGGGGCTACACCTTC
CASSRGRGGYTF
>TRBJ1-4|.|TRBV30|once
TGTGCCTGGAGTGGGGGGCCCGGCCCGTTTTTT
CAWSGGPGPFF
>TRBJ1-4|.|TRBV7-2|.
TGTGCCAGCAGCTTAGCGGGGGGCAGGTGGGAAAAACTGTTTTTT
CASSLAGGRWEKLFF
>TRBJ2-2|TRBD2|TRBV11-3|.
TGTGCCAGCAGCCCGGGAGGGACTTCCGGGGAGCTGTTTTTT
CASSPGGTSGELFF
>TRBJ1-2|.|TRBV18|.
TGTGCCAGCTCACCACCCTTATTTGGACGGCCTATTAACTATGGCTACACCTTC
CASSPPLFGRPINYGYTF
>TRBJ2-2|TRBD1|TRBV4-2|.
TGTGCCAGCAGCCAAGATGGAAAGGGGGCGCCCGGGGAGCTGTTTTTT
CASSQDGKGAPGELFF
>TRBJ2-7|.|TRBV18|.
TGTGCCAGCTCACCAGGAGTGGTAAACGAGCAGTACTTC
CASSPGVVNEQYF
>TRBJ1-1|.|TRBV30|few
TGTGCCTGGAGGGCCGCGAACACTGAAGCTTTCTTT
CAWRAANTEAFF
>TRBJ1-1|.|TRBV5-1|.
TGCGCCAGCAAGGATCAGACGAACACTGAAGCTTTCTTT
CASKDQTNTEAFF
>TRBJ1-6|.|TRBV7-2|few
TGTGCCAGCAGCTTGACTAATTCACCCCTCCACTTT
CASSLTNSPLHF
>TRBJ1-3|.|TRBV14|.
TGTGCCAGCAGCCTGTGGGGGGGGCCCTCTGGAAACACCATATATTTT
CASSLWGGPSGNTIYF
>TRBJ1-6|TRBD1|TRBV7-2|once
TGTGCCAGCAGCTTAGGGAGGGGGCGCGACTCACCCCTCCACTTT
CASSLGRGRDSPLHF
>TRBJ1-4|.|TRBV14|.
TGTGCCAGCAGCCAACTGAACCGGAATGAAAAACTGTTTTTT
CASSQLNRNEKLFF
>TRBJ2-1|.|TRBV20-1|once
TGCAGTGCTAGCTTAGCGGCCAGGCAGTTCTTC
CSASLAARQFF